A single sample is the source of the 10 T cell receptor beta chains below, sequenced in a study of OX40 agonist ivuxolimab in advanced cancers. Libraries were constructed by the immunoSEQ multiplex PCR assay. The clones in this table, taken by TCRdb from immuneACCESS, are in-frame only. Not every clone is retained; where verified, under half of the shortfall comes from an unresolved V gene, and the cause of the rest is unknown. This sample lists about 20,000 clones; approximately 90% were detected once. The ten most abundant clones make up 50% to 60% of the sample. Source: CD4+ or CD8+ T cells sorted from blood, taken in a trial of the OX40 agonist ivuxolimab. The receptor set was obtained from an adult with an advanced solid tumor such as melanoma, head and neck, liver or kidney cancer.

The gene calls are TRBV7-9 and TRBJ2-3; 7 bases are a match to TRBD1. Germline V CDR1 and CDR2: SEHNR, FQNEAQ (reference sequence). This CDR3 is built from 16 residues. V lost 5 bases, J lost 0 bases, and 8 bases stayed unmatched. CDR3 DNA sequence: TGTGCCAGCAGCCGCCCCCGGGGACAGAGCACAGATACGCAGTATTTT. This encodes CASSRPRGQSTDTQYF.

CDR3 amino acids: CASSPGHYEQYF. The CDR3 DNA reads as TGTGCCAGCAGTCCCGGTCACTACGAGCAGTACTTC. The rearrangement uses TRBV7-9 and TRBJ2-7; D is unresolved. The CDR3 totals 12 residues. From germline, CDR1 is SEHNR and CDR2 FQNEAQ (reference sequence). Deletions cut 6 bases from V and 3 bases from J, with 9 bases between.

The chain has TRBV19 and TRBJ2-7, with 8 bases lining up with TRBD2. The CDR3 runs to 15 residues. Per the germline V gene, CDR1 is LNHDA and CDR2 is SQIVND (reference sequence). The V and J ends lost 4 bases and 7 bases, in that order; junction bases with no gene match: 12. The CDR3 spells CASSTVLAALGEQYF. The CDR3 nucleotides are TGTGCCAGTAGTACGGTACTAGCGGCCTTGGGGGAGCAGTACTTC.

The rearrangement uses TRBV7-2 and TRBJ2-3; tentatively, D is TRBD1 or TRBD2 (7 bases each). This CDR3 region has 15 residues. Germline-derived CDR1 and CDR2 are SGHTA and FQGNSA. The V end lost 5 bases, the J end lost 5 bases, and 17 bases lay between the germline ends. For the CDR3, the DNA is TGTGCCAGCAGCCTGGGAGGGGGCGTCGGAGATACGCAGTATTTT. Protein product: CASSLGGGVGDTQYF.

This rearrangement joins TRBV2 to TRBJ2-5; no firm D call. The CDR3 has 15 residues. Per germline, CDR1 SNHLY and CDR2 FYNNEI. Trimming stripped 1 base from V and 2 bases from J, with 11 bases between. The DNA of the CDR3 is TGTGCCAGCAGTGAAGGGCAGGAAGTGCAAGAGACCCAGTACTTC. Amino acid sequence: CASSEGQEVQETQYF. Filled out from reference TRBV2 and TRBJ2-5, the complete variable domain reads EPEVTQTPSHQVTQMGQEVILRCVPISNHLYFYWYRQILGQKVEFLVSFYNNEISEKSEIFDDQFSVERPDGSNFTLKIRSTKLEDSAMYFCASSEGQEVQETQYFGPGTRLLVL.

This clone was counted between two and nine times. The rearrangement joins TRBV27 to TRBJ1-6; D unclear. The CDR3 has 16 amino acids. Trimming took 2 bases from V and 0 from J, leaving 8 bases between them. In germline, CDR1 is MNHEY, CDR2 SMNVEV (reference sequence). This CDR3 is CASSLRLSSYNSPLHF. The DNA for the CDR3 is TGTGCCAGCAGTTTAAGGCTGAGCTCCTATAATTCACCCCTCCACTTT.

The genes are TRBV10-3 and TRBJ2-7; 7 bases are shared with TRBD1. This CDR3 comprises 14 residues. The germline V gene encodes CDR1 ENHRY and CDR2 SYGVKD. After removal of 4 bases from V and 1 base from J, the junction contained 4 bases not matched to a gene. The CDR3 loop is CAISGSTGSYEQYF. The DNA for the CDR3 is TGTGCCATCAGTGGATCGACAGGGTCCTACGAGCAGTACTTC.

CDR3 sequence: CAWSVLRYNEQFF. The CDR3 region has the DNA TGTGCCTGGAGTGTACTCAGGTACAATGAGCAGTTCTTC. V and J are TRBV30 and TRBJ2-1; D unresolved. V lost 0 bases and J lost 4, with 7 bases in between. Germline CDR1 GTSNPN, CDR2 SVGIG (reference sequence). The CDR3 is made up of 13 amino acids.

The chain has TRBV7-6 and TRBJ2-3; TRBD1 matches 9 bases. V lost 1 base to trimming and J lost 4 bases; unmatched junction nucleotides: 9. CDR1 and CDR2 (germline): SGHVS, FNYEAQ. This CDR3 has 17 residues. In DNA form, the CDR3 reads TGTGCCAGCAGCTTAGGCTCAGGACAGGGGTGGCCAGATACGCAGTATTTT. Its protein is CASSLGSGQGWPDTQYF.

The chain combines TRBV30 with TRBJ1-2; D uncertain. CDR1 and CDR2 from the germline V gene are GTSNPN and SVGIG (reference sequence). CDR3 length: 12 amino acids. Trimming stripped 0 bases from V and 7 bases from J, with 9 bases between. Here the CDR3 reads CAWSVSGFGYTF. The DNA for the CDR3 is TGTGCCTGGAGTGTATCGGGCTTTGGCTACACCTTC.